This TCR beta chain was recovered during a study of vaccination and CD4 T cells after COVID-19. Notes on the study in general: 304 of 307 vaccine-specific clones from convalescent patients were spike mono-reactive. Clonotypes reactive to SARS-CoV-2 had a median that went up from about 20 to 38, but not significantly.

Scientists ran DNA taken from cultured CD4+ T cells through the Oncomine TCR Beta short-read assay for sequencing. MiXCR, run by TCRdb on the PCR reads, gives a single entry per CDR3 protein. The sample comprises fewer than 20,000 distinct CDR3 sequences, approximately 51% of which are singletons, and roughly 16% rests with the top ten. About this clonotype: The antigen is not known.

The CDR3 has 16 amino acids. CDR1 MDHEN and CDR2 SYDVKM come from the germline V gene. Trimming stripped 2 bases from V and 3 bases from J, with 13 bases between. Treatment: roughly 11-day PBMC culture with coronavirus spike peptide pools or control peptides (ViraFEST assay). The TCR originated in a human donor who had recovered from COVID-19. The sample here was CD4+ T cells from blood, cultured in vitro, taken before SARS-CoV-2 vaccination. The chain uses TRBV28 and TRBJ2-2; tentative D call: TRBD2 (5 bases). CDR3 in amino acids: CASSLMVGKHTGELFF. Written as DNA, the CDR3 is TGTGCCAGCAGTTTAATGGTCGGGAAGCACACCGGGGAGCTGTTTTTT.